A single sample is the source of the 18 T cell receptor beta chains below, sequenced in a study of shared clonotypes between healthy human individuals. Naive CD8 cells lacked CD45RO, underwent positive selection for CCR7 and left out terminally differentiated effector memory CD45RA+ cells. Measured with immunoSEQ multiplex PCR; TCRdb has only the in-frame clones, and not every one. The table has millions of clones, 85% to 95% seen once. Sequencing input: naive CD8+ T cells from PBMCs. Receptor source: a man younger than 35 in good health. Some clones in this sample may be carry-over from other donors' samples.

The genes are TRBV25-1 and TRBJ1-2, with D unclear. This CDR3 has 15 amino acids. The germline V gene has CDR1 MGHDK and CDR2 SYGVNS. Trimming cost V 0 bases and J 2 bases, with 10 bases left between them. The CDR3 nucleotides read TGTGCCAGCAGTGAATACGGGGAATCCAACTATGGCTACACCTTC. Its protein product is CASSEYGESNYGYTF.

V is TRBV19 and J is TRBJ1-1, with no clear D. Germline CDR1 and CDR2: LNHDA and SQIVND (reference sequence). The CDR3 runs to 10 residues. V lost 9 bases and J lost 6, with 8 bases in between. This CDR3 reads CASDGPEAFF. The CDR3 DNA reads TGTGCCAGCGACGGTCCTGAAGCTTTCTTT.

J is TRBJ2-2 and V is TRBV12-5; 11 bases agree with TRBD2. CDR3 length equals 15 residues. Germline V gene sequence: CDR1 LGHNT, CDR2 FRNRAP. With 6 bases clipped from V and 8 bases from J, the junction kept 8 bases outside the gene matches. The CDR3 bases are TGTGCTAGTGGCCCGACTAGCGGGGCCCGGGGGGAGCTGTTTTTT. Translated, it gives CASGPTSGARGELFF.

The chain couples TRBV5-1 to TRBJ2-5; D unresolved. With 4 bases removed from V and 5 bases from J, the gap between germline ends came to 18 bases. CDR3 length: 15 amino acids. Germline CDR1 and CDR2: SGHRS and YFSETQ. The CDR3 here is CASSDGRAIVETQYF. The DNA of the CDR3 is TGCGCCAGCAGCGACGGACGGGCGATTGTTGAGACCCAGTACTTC.

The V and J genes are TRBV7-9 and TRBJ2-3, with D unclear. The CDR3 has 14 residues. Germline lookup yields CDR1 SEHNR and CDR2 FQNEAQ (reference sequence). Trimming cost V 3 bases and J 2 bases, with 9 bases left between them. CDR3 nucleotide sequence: TGTGCCAGCAGCTTTCCCCCCCCCACAGATACGCAGTATTTT. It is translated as CASSFPPPTDTQYF. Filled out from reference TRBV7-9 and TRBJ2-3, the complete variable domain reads DTGVSQNPRHKITKRGQNVTFRCDPISEHNRLYWYRQTLGQGPEFLTYFQNEAQLEKSRLLSDRFSAERPKGSFSTLEIQRTEQGDSAMYLCASSFPPPTDTQYFGPGTRLTVL.

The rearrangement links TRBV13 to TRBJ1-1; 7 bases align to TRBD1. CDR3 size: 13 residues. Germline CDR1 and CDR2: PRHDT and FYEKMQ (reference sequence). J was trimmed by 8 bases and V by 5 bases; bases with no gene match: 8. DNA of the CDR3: TGTGCCAGCAGCCCAGACAGGGCTCCCGAAGCTTTCTTT. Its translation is CASSPDRAPEAFF.

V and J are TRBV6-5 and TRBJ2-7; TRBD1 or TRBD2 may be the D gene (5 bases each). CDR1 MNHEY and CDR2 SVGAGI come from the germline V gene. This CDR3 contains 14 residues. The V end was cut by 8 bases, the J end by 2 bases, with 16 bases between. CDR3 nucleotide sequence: TGTGCCAGCGGCGAGGGGCCCTGGGCCTACGAGCAGTACTTC. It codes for CASGEGPWAYEQYF.

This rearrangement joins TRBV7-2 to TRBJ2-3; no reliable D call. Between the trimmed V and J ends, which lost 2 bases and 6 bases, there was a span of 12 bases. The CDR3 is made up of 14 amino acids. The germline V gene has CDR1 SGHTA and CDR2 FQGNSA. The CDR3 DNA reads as TGTGCCAGCAGCTTAACATCCGTCGGGGATACGCAGTATTTT. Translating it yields CASSLTSVGDTQYF.

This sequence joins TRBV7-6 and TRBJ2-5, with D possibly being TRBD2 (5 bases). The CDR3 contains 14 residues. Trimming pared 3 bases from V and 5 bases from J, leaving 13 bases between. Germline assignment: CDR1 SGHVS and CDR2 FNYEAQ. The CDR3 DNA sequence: TGTGCCAGCAGCTTTGGTCTAGCCTCGGAGACCCAGTACTTC. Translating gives CASSFGLASETQYF.

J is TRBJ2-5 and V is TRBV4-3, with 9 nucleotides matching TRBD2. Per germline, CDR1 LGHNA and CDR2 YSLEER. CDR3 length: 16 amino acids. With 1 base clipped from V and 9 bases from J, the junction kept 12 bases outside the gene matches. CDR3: CASSQGLAGFVPAQYF. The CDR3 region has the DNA TGCGCCAGCAGCCAAGGCCTAGCGGGATTTGTCCCGGCCCAGTACTTC.

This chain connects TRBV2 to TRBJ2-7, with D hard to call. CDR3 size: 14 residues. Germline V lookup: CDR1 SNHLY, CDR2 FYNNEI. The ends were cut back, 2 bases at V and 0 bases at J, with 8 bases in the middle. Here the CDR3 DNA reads TGTGCCAGCAGTGAACGGGCCAGCTCCTACGAGCAGTACTTC. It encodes CASSERASSYEQYF.

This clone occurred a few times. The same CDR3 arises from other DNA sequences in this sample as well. CDR3 residues: CASSQGQGAYEQYF. In DNA form, the CDR3 reads TGCGCCAGCAGCCAAGGACAGGGGGCTTACGAGCAGTACTTC. This chain joins TRBV4-3 and TRBJ2-7, with 10 bases matching TRBD1. The junction had 1 base not matched to a gene; V was cut back by 1 base and J by 4 bases. From germline, CDR1 is LGHNA and CDR2 YSLEER. CDR3 length equals 14 residues.

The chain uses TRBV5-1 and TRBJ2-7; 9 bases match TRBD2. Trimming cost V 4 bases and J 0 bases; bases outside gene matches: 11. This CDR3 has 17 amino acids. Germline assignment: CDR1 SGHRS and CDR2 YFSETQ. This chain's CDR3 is CASSTSPRLAASYEQYF. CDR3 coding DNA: TGCGCCAGCAGCACAAGTCCGAGACTAGCGGCCTCCTACGAGCAGTACTTC. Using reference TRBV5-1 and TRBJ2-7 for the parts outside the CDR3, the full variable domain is KAGVTQTPRYLIKTRGQQVTLSCSPISGHRSVSWYQQTPGQGLQFLFEYFSETQRNKGNFPGRFSGRQFSNSRSEMNVSTLELGDSALYLCASSTSPRLAASYEQYFGPGTRLTVT.

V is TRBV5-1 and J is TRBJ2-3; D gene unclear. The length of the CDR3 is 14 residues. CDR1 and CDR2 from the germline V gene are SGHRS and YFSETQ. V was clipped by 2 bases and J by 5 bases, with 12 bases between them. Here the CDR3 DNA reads TGCGCCAGCAGCTTACGGGCCTCTCGAGATACGCAGTATTTT. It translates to CASSLRASRDTQYF.

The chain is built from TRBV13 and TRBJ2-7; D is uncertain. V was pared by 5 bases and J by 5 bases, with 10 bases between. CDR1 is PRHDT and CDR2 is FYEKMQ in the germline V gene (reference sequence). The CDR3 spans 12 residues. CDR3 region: CASSALNHEQYF. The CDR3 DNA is TGTGCCAGCAGCGCTTTGAATCACGAGCAGTACTTC.

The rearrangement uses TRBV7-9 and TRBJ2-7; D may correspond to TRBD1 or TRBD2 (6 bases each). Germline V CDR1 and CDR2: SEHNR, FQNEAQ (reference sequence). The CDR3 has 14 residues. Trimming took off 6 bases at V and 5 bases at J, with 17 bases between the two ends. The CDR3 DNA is TGTGCCAGCAGGGGGGGCGGAAACATCAACGAGCAGTACTTC. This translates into CASRGGGNINEQYF.

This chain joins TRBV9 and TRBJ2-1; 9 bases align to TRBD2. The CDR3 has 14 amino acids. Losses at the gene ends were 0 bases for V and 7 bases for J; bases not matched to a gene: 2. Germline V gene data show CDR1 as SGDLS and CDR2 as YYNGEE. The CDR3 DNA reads TGTGCCAGCAGCGTAGGGGGACTAGCTAATGAGCAGTTCTTC. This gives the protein CASSVGGLANEQFF. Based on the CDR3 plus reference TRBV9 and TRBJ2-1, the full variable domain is DSGVTQTPKHLITATGQRVTLRCSPRSGDLSVYWYQQSLDQGLQFLIQYYNGEERAKGNILERFSAQQFPDLHSELNLSSLELGDSALYFCASSVGGLANEQFFGPGTRLTVL.

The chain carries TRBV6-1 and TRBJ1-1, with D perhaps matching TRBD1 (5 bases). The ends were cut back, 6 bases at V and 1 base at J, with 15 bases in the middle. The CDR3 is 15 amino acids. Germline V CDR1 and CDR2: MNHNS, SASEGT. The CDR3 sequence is CASRDTGVGNTEAFF. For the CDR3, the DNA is TGTGCCAGCAGAGATACAGGAGTGGGGAACACTGAAGCTTTCTTT.